The TCR beta chain under discussion was sequenced for a study of blood T cell repertoires in COVID-19 (TCRdb year 2020). General notes on the study: Samples from collaborators originated in the United States, Italy and Spain and spanned both the acute and convalescent phases of COVID-19. The dataset comprised deeply sampled blood TCRbeta repertoires from subjects exposed to, actively infected with, or recovered from COVID-19. Samples came from the ongoing ImmuneRACE study (first 160 participants) plus 1,254 subjects from 6 global collaborators. Where available, HLA class I and class II types were obtained from metadata supplied by the sample provider rather than from assay-based typing. A freely available public database, intended as a resource for researchers studying the immune response to SARS-CoV-2, is where the repertoires were released. The prospective study material was composed of cDNA or gDNA derived from T cells, B-cell-depleted T cells, or PBMCs. A de-identified subject ID, COVID-19 status, age in years and sex were almost always included in the sample metadata. The full study reports these points: How much clinical and demographic metadata was included differed by source and by participant, and the metadata was provided uncurated.

This clone was found once. It has no known antigen specificity. The input lacks base qualities; no much larger clone sits a single base away. The immunoSEQ Assay, a bias-controlled multiplex PCR, was used to amplify TCRbeta CDR3 regions from genomic DNA. Processing in the source paper ran as follows. Nucleated cell counts per sample were estimated from amplification of reference gene primers within the assay. Sequence reads were collapsed and filtered to measure the absolute abundance of every unique TCRbeta CDR3 rearrangement. For each sample, productive Simpson clonality was calculated as the square root of Simpson's diversity index across productive rearrangements. This is the immuneACCESS table as TCRdb keeps it, with only in-frame sequences that have V and J called. A part of the clones is gone; compared with another copy, unresolved V genes explain less than half, and the rest is unexplained. V and J calls and clone size follow that table, whereas D and trimming were derived from the DNA. For this sample the table gives about 97,000 clones, of which 84% were detected only once. The top ten constitute about a tenth of the sample.

In the germline V gene (reference sequence), CDR1 corresponds to LGHDT and CDR2 to YNNKEL. Between the V and J ends, shortened by 4 bases and 2 bases respectively, the junction contains 12 bases. From its cysteine to its phenylalanine, the CDR3 spans 15 amino acids. The CDR3 DNA has 45 bases and is translated from base 1. Collaborating institutions collected whole blood in K2EDTA tubes following their own protocols. Collaborator samples were shipped for TCRbeta analysis as frozen whole blood, isolated PBMCs, or DNA extracted from either sample type. The V gene is TRBV3-1 (or the pseudogene TRBV3-2) and the J gene is TRBJ1-3; the D gene is possibly TRBD1, with 5 bases matching. The material sequenced was peripheral blood. The TCR comes from a man aged 35 to 55 with active or convalescent COVID-19. The DNA sequence reads TGTGCCAGCAGCCTCTCAACAGGAACTGGAAACACCATATATTTT. Its protein product is CASSLSTGTGNTIYF.